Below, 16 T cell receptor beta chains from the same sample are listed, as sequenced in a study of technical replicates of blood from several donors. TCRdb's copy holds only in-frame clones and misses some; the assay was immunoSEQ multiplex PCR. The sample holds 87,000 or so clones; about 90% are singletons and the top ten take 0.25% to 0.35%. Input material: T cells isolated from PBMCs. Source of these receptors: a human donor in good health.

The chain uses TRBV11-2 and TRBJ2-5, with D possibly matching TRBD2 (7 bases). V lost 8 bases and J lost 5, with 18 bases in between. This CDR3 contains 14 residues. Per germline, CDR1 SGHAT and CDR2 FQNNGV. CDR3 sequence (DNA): TGTGCCAGCGGGGGGGCGGATCGGCAGGAGACCCAGTACTTC. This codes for CASGGADRQETQYF.

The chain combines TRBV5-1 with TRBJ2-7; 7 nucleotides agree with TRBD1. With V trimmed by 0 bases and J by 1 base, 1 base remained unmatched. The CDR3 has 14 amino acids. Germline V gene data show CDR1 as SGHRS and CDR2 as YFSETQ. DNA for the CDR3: TGCGCCAGCAGCTTGGACAGGGGATCCTACGAGCAGTACTTC. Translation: CASSLDRGSYEQYF.

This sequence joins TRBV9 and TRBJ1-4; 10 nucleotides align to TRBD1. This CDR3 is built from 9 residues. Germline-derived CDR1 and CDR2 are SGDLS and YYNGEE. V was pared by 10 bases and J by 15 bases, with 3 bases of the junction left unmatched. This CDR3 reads CAWTGGVFF. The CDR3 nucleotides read TGTGCCTGGACAGGGGGGGTGTTTTTT.

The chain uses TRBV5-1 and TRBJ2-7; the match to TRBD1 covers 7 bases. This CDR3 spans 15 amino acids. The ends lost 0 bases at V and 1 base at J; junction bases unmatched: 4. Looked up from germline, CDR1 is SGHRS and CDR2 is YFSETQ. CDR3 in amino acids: CASSLGSGGSYEQYF. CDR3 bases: TGCGCCAGCAGCTTGGGTTCAGGGGGATCCTACGAGCAGTACTTC. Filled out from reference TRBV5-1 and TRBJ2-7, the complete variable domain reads KAGVTQTPRYLIKTRGQQVTLSCSPISGHRSVSWYQQTPGQGLQFLFEYFSETQRNKGNFPGRFSGRQFSNSRSEMNVSTLELGDSALYLCASSLGSGGSYEQYFGPGTRLTVT.

The CDR3: CASSQVPVSPLHF. CDR3 sequence (DNA): TGCGCCAGCAGCCAAGTTCCGGTTTCACCCCTCCACTTT. V gene TRBV4-1 combines with J gene TRBJ1-6; D remains ambiguous. The CDR3 sequence is 13 residues long. V gave up 1 base and J gave up 9 bases, with 7 bases separating them. The germline V gene has CDR1 MGHRA and CDR2 YSYEKL.

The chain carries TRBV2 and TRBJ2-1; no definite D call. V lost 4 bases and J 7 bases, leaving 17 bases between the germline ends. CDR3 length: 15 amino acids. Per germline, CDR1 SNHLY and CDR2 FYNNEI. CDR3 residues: CASSVGGDPKNEQFF. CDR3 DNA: TGTGCCAGCAGTGTCGGCGGAGACCCCAAGAATGAGCAGTTCTTC.

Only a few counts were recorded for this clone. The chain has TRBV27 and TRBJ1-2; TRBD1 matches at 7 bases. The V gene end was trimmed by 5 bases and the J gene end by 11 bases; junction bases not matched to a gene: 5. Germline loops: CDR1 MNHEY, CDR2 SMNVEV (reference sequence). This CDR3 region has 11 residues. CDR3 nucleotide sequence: TGTGCCAGCAGTCGAGGACAGGAATACACCTTC. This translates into CASSRGQEYTF.

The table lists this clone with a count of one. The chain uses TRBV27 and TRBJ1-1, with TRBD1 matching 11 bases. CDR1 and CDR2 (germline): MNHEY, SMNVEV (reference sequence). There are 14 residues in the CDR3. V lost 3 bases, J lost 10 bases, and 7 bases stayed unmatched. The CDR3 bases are TGTGCCAGCAGTTTCGGACAGGGGGCAGGTAGAGCTTTCTTT. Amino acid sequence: CASSFGQGAGRAFF.

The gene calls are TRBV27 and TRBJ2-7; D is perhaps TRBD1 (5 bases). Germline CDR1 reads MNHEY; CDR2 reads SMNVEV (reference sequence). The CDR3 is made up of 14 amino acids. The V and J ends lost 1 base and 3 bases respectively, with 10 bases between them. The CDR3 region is CASSLLGVDYEQYF. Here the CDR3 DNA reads TGTGCCAGCAGTTTATTAGGGGTCGACTACGAGCAGTACTTC.

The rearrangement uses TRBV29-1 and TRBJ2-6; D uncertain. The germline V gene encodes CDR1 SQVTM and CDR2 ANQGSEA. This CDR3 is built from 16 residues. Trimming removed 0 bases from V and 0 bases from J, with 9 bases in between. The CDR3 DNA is TGCAGCGTTGAAGACCCCCTGGCCTCTGGGGCCAACGTCCTGACTTTC. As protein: CSVEDPLASGANVLTF.

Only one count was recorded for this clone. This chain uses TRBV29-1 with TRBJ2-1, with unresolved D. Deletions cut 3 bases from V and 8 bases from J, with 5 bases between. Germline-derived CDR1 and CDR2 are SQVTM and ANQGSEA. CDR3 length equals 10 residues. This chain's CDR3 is CSVELHEQFF. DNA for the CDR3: TGCAGCGTTGAGCTACATGAGCAGTTCTTC.

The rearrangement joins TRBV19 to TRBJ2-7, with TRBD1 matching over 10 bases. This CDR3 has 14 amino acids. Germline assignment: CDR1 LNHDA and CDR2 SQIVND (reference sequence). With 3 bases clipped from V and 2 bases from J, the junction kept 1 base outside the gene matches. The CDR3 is CASSIGTGAYEQYF. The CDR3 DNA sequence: TGTGCCAGTAGTATTGGGACAGGGGCCTACGAGCAGTACTTC.

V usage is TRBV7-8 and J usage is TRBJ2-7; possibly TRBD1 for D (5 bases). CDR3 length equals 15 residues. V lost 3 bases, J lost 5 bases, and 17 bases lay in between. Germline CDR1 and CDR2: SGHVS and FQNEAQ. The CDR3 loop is CASSLARGGLHEQYF. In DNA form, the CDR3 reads TGTGCCAGCAGCTTGGCTAGGGGTGGCTTACACGAGCAGTACTTC.

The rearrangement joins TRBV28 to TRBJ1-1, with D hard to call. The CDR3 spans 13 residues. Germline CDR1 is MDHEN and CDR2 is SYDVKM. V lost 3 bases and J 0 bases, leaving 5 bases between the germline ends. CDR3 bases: TGTGCCAGCAGTTTCCCTATGAACACTGAAGCTTTCTTT. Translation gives CASSFPMNTEAFF.

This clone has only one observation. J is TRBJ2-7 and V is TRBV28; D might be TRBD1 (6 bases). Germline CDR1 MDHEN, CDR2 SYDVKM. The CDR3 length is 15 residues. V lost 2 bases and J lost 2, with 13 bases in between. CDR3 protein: CASSLPVGATYEQYF. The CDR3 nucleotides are TGTGCCAGCAGTTTACCTGTGGGGGCAACCTACGAGCAGTACTTC.

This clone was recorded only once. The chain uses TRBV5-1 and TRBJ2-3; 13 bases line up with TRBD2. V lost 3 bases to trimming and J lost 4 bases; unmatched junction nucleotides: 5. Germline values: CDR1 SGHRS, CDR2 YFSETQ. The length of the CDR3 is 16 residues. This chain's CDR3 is CASSSILAGGADTQYF. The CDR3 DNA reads TGCGCCAGCAGCTCTATACTAGCGGGGGGGGCAGATACGCAGTATTTT.